The 4 T cell receptor beta chains reported below all come from one sample, sequenced in a study of blood T cell repertoires in COVID-19. Only in-frame clones appear in the TCRdb table, and some are missing; sequencing was by immunoSEQ multiplex PCR. The sample contains 90,000 to 110,000 clones, about three quarters of which appear only once. The sample taken for sequencing was peripheral blood. Receptors were obtained from a woman in her 70s with acute or convalescent COVID-19.

The V and J genes are TRBV7-8 and TRBJ2-5; 11 bases match TRBD2. The CDR3 contains 19 residues. Germline V lookup: CDR1 SGHVS, CDR2 FQNEAQ. Unmatched junction bases numbered 16, after V lost 3 bases and J lost 4 bases. DNA of the CDR3: TGTGCCAGCAGCTTCCTAGGTTTACTAGCGGGGGCATCTGGAGAGACCCAGTACTTC. The encoded protein is CASSFLGLLAGASGETQYF. The variable domain in full, with the rest retrieved from reference TRBV7-8 and TRBJ2-5, is GAGVSQSPRYKVAKRGQDVALRCDPISGHVSLFWYQQALGQGPEFLTYFQNEAQLDKSGLPSDRFFAERPEGSVSTLKIQRTQQEDSAVYLCASSFLGLLAGASGETQYFGPGTRLLVL.

The rearrangement links TRBV5-1 to TRBJ2-2, with 8 bases identical to TRBD2. Trimming cost V 4 bases and J 3 bases; bases outside gene matches: 5. CDR1 is SGHRS, CDR2 YFSETQ, per germline. This CDR3 spans 15 amino acids. The CDR3: CASSRSGGYTGELFF. The DNA of the CDR3 is TGCGCCAGCAGCCGGAGCGGGGGCTACACCGGGGAGCTGTTTTTT.

The V gene is TRBV19, the J gene TRBJ1-1, with 11 bases aligning to TRBD1. With V trimmed by 5 bases and J by 3 bases, 5 bases remained unmatched. The CDR3 loop spans 15 amino acids. In germline, CDR1 is LNHDA, CDR2 SQIVND (reference sequence). The CDR3 DNA sequence: TGTGCCAGTAGTTTGGGACAGGGGGAGCACACTGAAGCTTTCTTT. Protein: CASSLGQGEHTEAFF.

The chain combines TRBV6-5 with TRBJ1-1; 8 positions match TRBD1. Unmatched junction bases numbered 2, after V lost 4 bases and J lost 1 base. Germline V gene lookup returns CDR1 MNHEY and CDR2 SVGAGI. The CDR3 covers 14 residues. The CDR3 reads CASSFGQGNTEAFF. In DNA form, the CDR3 reads TGTGCCAGCAGTTTCGGACAGGGGAACACTGAAGCTTTCTTT.